Following are 3 T cell receptor beta chains from one sample sequenced in a study of blood T cell repertoires in COVID-19. TCRdb's table, derived via immunoSEQ multiplex PCR, lists solely in-frame clones and lacks some. The data contain roughly 200,000 clones, approximately 81% of them singletons. The sequenced material came from peripheral blood. The receptor source for this set is a person aged 70 to 80 with COVID-19, enrolled during active disease.

V is TRBV29-1 and J is TRBJ2-3, with 13 bases aligning to TRBD2. Germline assignment: CDR1 SQVTM and CDR2 ANQGSEA. V shed 7 bases and J 0 bases; nucleotides not matched to a gene: 4. The CDR3 is 15 amino acids. CDR3 in amino acids: CSATSGGSSTDTQYF. The CDR3 DNA sequence: TGCAGCGCGACTAGCGGGGGGTCTAGCACAGATACGCAGTATTTT.

This clone appeared many times. The rearrangement joins TRBV6-2 or TRBV6-3 to TRBJ2-2, with TRBD2 matching 8 bases. This CDR3 region has 14 residues. CDR1 and CDR2 from the germline V gene are MNHEY and SVGEGT. V lost 5 bases to trimming and J lost 8 bases; unmatched junction nucleotides: 7. The CDR3 DNA sequence: TGTGCCAGCAGTCCCACATCTAGCGGGGGGGAGCTGTTTTTT. Protein sequence: CASSPTSSGGELFF.

The genes are TRBV12-3 or TRBV12-4 and TRBJ1-5, with D perhaps matching TRBD1 (5 bases). Trimming cost V 7 bases and J 6 bases, with 13 bases left between them. The CDR3 is 13 residues long. This chain's CDR3 is CASKRSGGQPQHF. The CDR3 DNA reads TGTGCCAGCAAAAGAAGCGGGGGTCAGCCCCAGCATTTT.